This T cell receptor beta chain appears in the sequencing data of a study of shared clonotypes between healthy human individuals. Trimming cost V 3 bases and J 4 bases, with 9 bases left between them. Per germline, CDR1 SGDLS and CDR2 YYNGEE. This CDR3 is built from 13 residues. The repertoire was sequenced with immunoSEQ multiplex PCR; TCRdb's copy has only in-frame clones and lacks some. Among about 1 million clones listed, roughly 70% were seen once. This receptor was identified in a man aged 18 to 35 in good health. The genes are TRBV9 and TRBJ2-3; D gene unclear. Specimen: memory CD4+ T cells sorted from blood. Stated subset: CD45RA-negative fraction. The CDR3 bases are TGTGCCAGCAGCGCTGCATTCTCAGATACGCAGTATTTT. Its protein is CASSAAFSDTQYF.